This record covers a single TCR beta chain. The table lists this clonotype with many counts. Its antigen is still unknown. No qualities accompany the bases; no much larger clone lies one base away. This sample was included in a study of human T cells and chemical hapten exposure (dated by TCRdb to 2020 to 2022). Describing the broader study: For sensitization, 2% DPC in acetone was applied to a 2 cm by 2 cm area of upper inner arm skin. Libraries were combined into a pool for sequencing, and differences in TCR yield between samples came mainly from small differences in library volumes within the pool. Blood for TCR sequencing was provided by twenty-nine alopecia patients at one to four time points (pre-sensitization, 2, 6 and 24 weeks). Patients additionally received weekly therapeutic DPC doses to the scalp throughout the roughly 24-week study period. The patient cohort, mostly female, included alopecia areata with under or over 50% scalp involvement, alopecia totalis and alopecia universalis. In alopecia patients, the study followed how the peripheral blood TCR repertoire changed in vivo over primary and secondary sensitization to diphenylcyclopropenone (DPC), a hapten. Patient blood was sampled pre-sensitization (week 0) and at 2, 6 and about 24 weeks after DPC sensitization. Patch testing was performed on the upper back with Finn chambers containing 0.01% DPC, and the patch tests were scored after 6 days according to International Contact Dermatitis Research Group standards.

Receptor amplification or capture employed RACE. Instrument on record: NextSeq 500. During library preparation, unique molecular identifiers were attached to individual cDNA molecules so that TCRs could be counted quantitatively and reproducibly. From each blood RNA sample, both TCR alpha and TCR beta chains were sequenced. Under the source paper's analysis protocol: A median of approximately 100,000 TCRs per sample was observed, with a range of 23,224 to 690,600. V, J and CDR3 annotation of the TCR reads was carried out using the Decombinator software suite. To make PS versus PT1 abundance plots, every sample was subsampled to the same number of TCRs (28,000). TCRs were defined as expanded if absent before sensitization and observed at least eight times at the 2-week time point. Using fastp at Q25 and MiXCR, TCRdb reprocessed the public reads and kept productive beta chains. CDR3 protein duplicates are merged, each entry listing the most common genes and DNA. The V and J calls, along with clone size, are taken from TCRdb and not from the paper's own processing. The sample contains 100,000 to 150,000 distinct CDR3 sequences, about an eighth of them found a single time. Jointly, the top ten make up 0.92% of the sample.

The meaning of the sample's time point label: patch test 1, 2 weeks after DPC sensitization. The treatment or condition label of this sample denotes: therapeutic diphenylcyclopropenone sensitization with weekly scalp DPC. At each patch-test visit, blood was drawn before the patch test was applied. To be eligible, patients had to be aged 18 to 70, diagnosed with alopecia and judged suitable for DPC therapy, while pregnant patients were excluded. Total RNA was isolated from unfractionated whole blood collected in Tempus Blood RNA tubes. The CDR3 runs 13 residues from the cysteine to the phenylalanine. The CDR3 DNA has 39 bases and is translated from base 1. The germline V gene yields SGHTA for CDR1 and FQGNSA for CDR2. V lost 3 bases and J lost 1 base; the stretch between them is 6 bases long. Study-wide conclusions, independent of this receptor: After repeated subsampling, changes were observed in the strength of the expansion versus patch-test correlation and in the threshold at which the correlation became significant. Expanded TCRs formed significantly more large CDR3 similarity clusters than pre-sensitization or healthy control sets, consistent with antigen-driven responses. Because all patients had alopecia, a presumed autoimmune disease, the immune response of the patients might differ from that of healthy individuals. DPC sensitization did not change how many TCRs were above 1 in 1000 frequency, and no evidence was found of alterations in global repertoire structure. A positive correlation was found between the number of PT1 expanded TCRs and patch test score, with significance reached at thresholds 8, 16 and 32 but not 4.

The receptor chain draws on TRBV7-2 and TRBJ1-1, with no D gene named confidently. This receptor was obtained from a man between 18 and 29 years old with alopecia areata. Some clones in this sample may be carry-over from other donors' samples. Sample: whole blood, taken in connection with sensitization to the hapten diphenylcyclopropenone (DPC). The bases read TGTGCCAGCAGCTTTCACAAGAACACTGAAGCTTTCTTT. It encodes CASSFHKNTEAFF.